The present entry profiles one T cell receptor (beta chain) with its context. Its antigen target is currently unknown. The record has no base qualities; no much larger clone is one base away. The sample comes from a study of control samples from healthy donors and cancer patients (dated by TCRdb to 2020 to 2022). Trimming takes 1 base off V and 7 bases off J; junction bases not matched to a gene: 4. Taken from the germline V gene, the CDR1 and CDR2 loops are SGHTA and FQGNSA. The CDR3, from cysteine to phenylalanine, totals 15 residues. Kept here is only the CDR3 DNA, which spans 45 bases and is read in frame from base 1. The library was obtained by the immunoSEQ multiplex PCR assay. Entries here come from immuneACCESS through TCRdb and include only in-frame sequences with V and J called. Some clones fail to appear in such tables; in the studies checked, an unresolved V gene covers under half of the shortfall, and the cause of the remainder is unknown. This sample gives about 28,000 clones in total; around 91% of them show up just once. Approximately 12% of the sample lies in the top ten.

The TCR was taken from a man aged 50-60 years with lung cancer. This chain joins TRBV7-2 to TRBJ1-5; 10 bases in the middle match TRBD1. What was sequenced was PBMCs. The CDR3 protein: CASSLGTGGGQPQHF. The nucleotide sequence is TGTGCCAGCAGCTTAGGGACAGGGGGAGGGCAGCCCCAGCATTTT.